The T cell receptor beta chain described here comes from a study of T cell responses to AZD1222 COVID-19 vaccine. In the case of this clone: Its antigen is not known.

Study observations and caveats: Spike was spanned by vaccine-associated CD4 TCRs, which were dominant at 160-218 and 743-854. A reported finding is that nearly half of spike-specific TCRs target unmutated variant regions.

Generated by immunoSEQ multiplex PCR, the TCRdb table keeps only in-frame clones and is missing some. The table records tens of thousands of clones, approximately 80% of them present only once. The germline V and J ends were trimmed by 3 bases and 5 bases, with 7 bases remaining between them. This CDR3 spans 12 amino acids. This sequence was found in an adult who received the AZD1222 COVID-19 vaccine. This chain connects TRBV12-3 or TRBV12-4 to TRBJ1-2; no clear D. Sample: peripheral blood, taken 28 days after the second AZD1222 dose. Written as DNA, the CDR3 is TGTGCCAGCAGTTTTAGTGGTTATGGCTACACCTTC. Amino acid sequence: CASSFSGYGYTF.